The 19 T cell receptor beta chains given below trace back to one sample, sequenced in a study of vaccination and CD4 T cells after COVID-19. The study sequenced cultured CD4+ T cell DNA using the Oncomine TCR Beta short-read assay. Via MiXCR, TCRdb re-called the PCR reads, giving one row per CDR3 protein. Of 16,000 or so distinct CDR3 sequences listed, around 47% were seen once; the top ten hold approximately 7%. The antigens of these receptors remain unknown. The treatment: approximately 10-day PBMC culture with coronavirus spike peptide pools or control peptides (ViraFEST assay). Sequencing was performed on CD4+ T cells from blood, cultured in vitro, taken after SARS-CoV-2 vaccination. All receptors come from a human donor who had recovered from COVID-19.

The chain uses TRBV7-6 and TRBJ2-3, with D maybe TRBD2 (6 bases). V lost 5 bases, J lost 4 bases, and 16 bases lay in between. Germline values: CDR1 SGHVS, CDR2 FNYEAQ. The CDR3 loop spans 15 amino acids. The chain's CDR3 is CASSTPGASADTQYF. CDR3 sequence (DNA): TGTGCCAGCAGCACCCCCGGGGCTAGCGCAGATACGCAGTATTTT.

This clonotype showed up just a few times. The chain combines TRBV21-1 with TRBJ2-5. TRBV21-1 is a known pseudogene. The CDR3 totals 12 residues. CDR3 sequence: CASSKRWETQYF. The CDR3 DNA reads TGTGCCAGCAGCAAACGGTGGGAGACCCAGTACTTC.

V gene TRBV4-3 combines with J gene TRBJ2-3; 12 bases fit TRBD2. Germline V gene data show CDR1 as LGHNA and CDR2 as YSLEER. The CDR3 contains 16 residues. Trimming took 3 bases from V and 4 from J; bases not matched to a gene: 5. CDR3 in DNA: TGCGCCAGCAGCCACAAACTAGCGGGAGGCGCAGATACGCAGTATTTT. Translating it yields CASSHKLAGGADTQYF.

This clonotype turned up a few times. This chain links TRBV7-8 with TRBJ1-5, with 7 nucleotides matching TRBD1. The CDR3 runs 16 residues. The germline V gene encodes CDR1 SGHVS and CDR2 FQNEAQ. V trimming: 5 bases; J trimming: 9 bases; junction bases outside the gene matches: 16. The CDR3: CASSARLDRAVWPQHF. In DNA, the CDR3 is TGTGCCAGCAGCGCGCGACTTGACAGGGCTGTGTGGCCCCAGCATTTT.

The genes are TRBV7-7 and TRBJ2-7; TRBD2 matches 11 bases. This CDR3 region has 16 residues. The J segment lost 5 bases and the V segment lost 2 bases, leaving 8 bases of the junction unmatched. CDR1 is SSHAT and CDR2 is FNYEAQ in the germline V gene (reference sequence). DNA for the CDR3: TGTGCCAGCAGCTTACCTCTACTAGCGGGAGTGGACGAGCAGTACTTC. Translating it yields CASSLPLLAGVDEQYF.

This chain links TRBV29-1 with TRBJ2-1; TRBD2 matches 7 bases. This CDR3 has 16 amino acids. The germline gives CDR1 SQVTM, CDR2 ANQGSEA. The junction had 10 bases not matched to a gene; V was cut back by 5 bases and J by 0 bases. The CDR3 sequence: CSVSPFASGSYNEQFF. The CDR3 bases are TGCAGCGTTTCGCCCTTCGCTAGCGGCTCCTACAATGAGCAGTTCTTC.

The chain is built from TRBV6-2 or TRBV6-3 and TRBJ2-7; D unclear. The V gene's germline CDR1 is MNHEY and CDR2 SVGEGT. Trimming stripped 7 bases from V and 5 bases from J, with 12 bases between. The CDR3 contains 12 residues. The CDR3 DNA follows: TGTGCCAGCACCCAAAGGTACAACGAGCAGTACTTC. It codes for CASTQRYNEQYF.

The rearrangement joins TRBV7-8 to TRBJ1-5; D is perhaps TRBD1 (6 bases). The CDR3 runs 16 residues. The V gene's germline CDR1 is SGHVS and CDR2 FQNEAQ. Trimming cost V 1 base and J 1 base, with 11 bases left between them. The CDR3 DNA reads as TGTGCCAGCAGCTTAGTATCAGGGGACAGCAATCAGCCCCAGCATTTT. Protein sequence: CASSLVSGDSNQPQHF.

This clonotype is deemed medium-sized. This chain connects TRBV6-1 to TRBJ1-4; TRBD1 agrees at 10 bases. The junction had 7 bases not matched to a gene; V was cut back by 1 base and J by 8 bases. CDR3 length equals 16 residues. The germline V gene encodes CDR1 MNHNS and CDR2 SASEGT. The CDR3 region has the DNA TGTGCCAGCAGTGAAGTTGATGGGACAGGGGAGGAAAAACTGTTTTTT. Its translation is CASSEVDGTGEEKLFF.

The chain employs TRBV12-3 or TRBV12-4 and TRBJ1-5; a weak D match, TRBD1 (6 bases). The CDR3 consists of 15 residues. V was trimmed by 2 bases and J by 7 bases, leaving 15 bases between them. The CDR3 reads CASSLRGRGGQPQHF. The CDR3, as DNA: TGTGCCAGCAGTTTACGGGGCAGGGGTGGACAGCCCCAGCATTTT.

This clonotype showed up just a few times. The V gene is TRBV4-1, the J gene TRBJ1-2; D gene uncertain. The CDR3 is made up of 14 amino acids. Germline values: CDR1 MGHRA, CDR2 YSYEKL. Trimming removed 4 bases at V and 5 bases at J, with 14 bases between. CDR3 sequence (DNA): TGCGCCAGCAGCCGATTCAAAAGCCAATATGGCTACACCTTC. Its protein product is CASSRFKSQYGYTF.

The chain has TRBV6-2 or TRBV6-3 and TRBJ2-7, with D possibly being TRBD2 (5 bases). Trimming left V 6 bases short and J 3 bases short, with 18 bases between. Germline V gene lookup returns CDR1 MNHEY and CDR2 SVGEGT. CDR3 length: 15 residues. CDR3 sequence (DNA): TGTGCCAGCAGATCATTGCGAGGAGGAGACTACGAGCAGTACTTC. It specifies CASRSLRGGDYEQYF.

The chain is built from TRBV21-1 and TRBJ1-1; the table's D call, TRBD1, was not checked against the DNA. TRBV21-1 is termed a pseudogene. This CDR3 is 17 amino acids long. The CDR3 bases are TGTGCCAGCAGCCTGCAGGGAGTTCGAAAGGGGAACACTGAAGCTTTCTTT. It is translated as CASSLQGVRKGNTEAFF.

V is TRBV7-9 and J is TRBJ1-3; D is uncertain. From germline, CDR1 is SEHNR and CDR2 FQNEAQ (reference sequence). The ends were cut back, 8 bases at V and 3 bases at J, with 14 bases in the middle. The length of the CDR3 is 14 residues. The DNA for the CDR3 is TGTGCCAGCCCGAGGCGGGCGGATGGAAACACCATATATTTT. It translates to CASPRRADGNTIYF.

This clonotype was recorded a few times. The chain uses TRBV20-1 and TRBJ1-3; D is uncertain. Trimming cost V 4 bases and J 1 base, with 11 bases left between them. This CDR3 is built from 14 residues. Germline CDR1 and CDR2: DFQATT and SNEGSKA (reference sequence). The CDR3 here is CSAIYPRSGNTIYF. The CDR3 DNA sequence: TGCAGTGCTATTTACCCCAGGTCTGGAAACACCATATATTTT.

About this clonotype: An end of the junction differs from the germline gene, which may be a read error. The V call is TRBV15, the J call TRBJ2-7, with D possibly being TRBD2 (6 bases). Per germline, CDR1 LNHNV and CDR2 YYDKDF (reference sequence). This CDR3 region has 13 residues. The CDR3 here is CAASRLGGYEQYF. The CDR3 DNA reads as TGTGCCGCCAGCAGATTAGGAGGGTACGAGCAGTACTTC.

This clonotype was seen only a few times. V usage is TRBV20-1 and J usage is TRBJ2-4, with 11 bases matching TRBD1. Germline values: CDR1 DFQATT, CDR2 SNEGSKA (reference sequence). The V and J ends lost 4 bases and 6 bases, in that order; junction bases with no gene match: 5. The CDR3 totals 14 residues. CDR3 region: CSATDRGQGNIQYF. Written as DNA, the CDR3 is TGCAGTGCTACGGACAGGGGGCAGGGAAACATTCAGTACTTC.

The V and J genes are TRBV19 and TRBJ1-2; D is uncertain. Germline CDR1 reads LNHDA; CDR2 reads SQIVND (reference sequence). V lost 5 bases and J lost 4, with 14 bases in between. The CDR3 totals 14 residues. CDR3 DNA: TGTGCCAGTAGTCCTAGACACGGAGTCTATGGCTACACCTTC. Protein sequence: CASSPRHGVYGYTF.

This clonotype has only a few counts. This rearrangement joins TRBV7-9 to TRBJ2-2; TRBD2 agrees at 9 bases. The V gene end was trimmed by 5 bases and the J gene end by 1 base; junction bases not matched to a gene: 8. CDR1 and CDR2 from the germline V gene are SEHNR and FQNEAQ (reference sequence). The CDR3 contains 17 residues. CDR3 sequence reads: CASSPWPSGKNTGELFF. CDR3 nucleotide sequence: TGTGCCAGCAGCCCTTGGCCTAGCGGGAAGAACACCGGGGAGCTGTTTTTT.